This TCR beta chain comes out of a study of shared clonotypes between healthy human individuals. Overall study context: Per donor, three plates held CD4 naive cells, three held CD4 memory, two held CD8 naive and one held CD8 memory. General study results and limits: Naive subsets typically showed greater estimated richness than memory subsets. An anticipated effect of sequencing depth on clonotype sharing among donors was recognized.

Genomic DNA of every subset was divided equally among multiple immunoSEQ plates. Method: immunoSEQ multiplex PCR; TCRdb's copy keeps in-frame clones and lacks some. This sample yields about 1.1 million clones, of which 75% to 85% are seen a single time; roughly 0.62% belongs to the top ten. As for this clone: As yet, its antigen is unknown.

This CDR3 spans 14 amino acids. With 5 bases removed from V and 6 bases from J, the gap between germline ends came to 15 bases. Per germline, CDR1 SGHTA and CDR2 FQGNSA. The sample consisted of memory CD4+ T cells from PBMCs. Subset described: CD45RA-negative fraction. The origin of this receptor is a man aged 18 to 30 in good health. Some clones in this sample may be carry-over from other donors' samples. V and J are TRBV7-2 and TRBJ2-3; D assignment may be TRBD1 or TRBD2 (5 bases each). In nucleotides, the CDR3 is TGTGCCAGCAGCCCGGGACCCCAAGGGGATACGCAGTATTTT. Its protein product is CASSPGPQGDTQYF.